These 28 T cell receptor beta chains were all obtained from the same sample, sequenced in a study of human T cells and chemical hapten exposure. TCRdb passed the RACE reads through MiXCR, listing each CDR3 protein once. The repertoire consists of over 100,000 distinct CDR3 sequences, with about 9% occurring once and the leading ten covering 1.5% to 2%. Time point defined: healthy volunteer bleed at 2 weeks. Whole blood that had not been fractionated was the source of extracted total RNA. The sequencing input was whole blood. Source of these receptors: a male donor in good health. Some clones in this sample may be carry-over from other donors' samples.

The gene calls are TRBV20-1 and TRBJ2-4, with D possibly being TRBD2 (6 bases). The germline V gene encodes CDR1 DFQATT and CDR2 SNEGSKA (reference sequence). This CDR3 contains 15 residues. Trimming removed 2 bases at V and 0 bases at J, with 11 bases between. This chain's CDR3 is CSARLPGLAKNIQYF. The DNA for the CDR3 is TGCAGTGCTAGATTACCGGGACTAGCCAAAAACATTCAGTACTTC.

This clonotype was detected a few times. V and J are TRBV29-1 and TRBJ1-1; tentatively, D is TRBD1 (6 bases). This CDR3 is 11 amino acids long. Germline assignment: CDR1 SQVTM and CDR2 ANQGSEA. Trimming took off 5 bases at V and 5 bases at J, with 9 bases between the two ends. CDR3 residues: CSVSGQTEAFF. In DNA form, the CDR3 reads TGCAGCGTTTCCGGACAGACTGAAGCTTTCTTT.

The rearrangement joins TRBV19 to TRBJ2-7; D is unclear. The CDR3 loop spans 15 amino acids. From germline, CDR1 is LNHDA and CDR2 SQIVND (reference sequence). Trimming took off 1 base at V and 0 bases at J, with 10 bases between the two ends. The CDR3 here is CASSIGPSASYEQYF. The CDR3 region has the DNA TGTGCCAGTAGTATAGGCCCCAGTGCCTCCTACGAGCAGTACTTC. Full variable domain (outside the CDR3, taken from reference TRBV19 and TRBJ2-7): DGGITQSPKYLFRKEGQNVTLSCEQNLNHDAMYWYRQDPGQGLRLIYYSQIVNDFQKGDIAEGYSVSREKKESFPLTVTSAQKNPTAFYLCASSIGPSASYEQYFGPGTRLTVT.

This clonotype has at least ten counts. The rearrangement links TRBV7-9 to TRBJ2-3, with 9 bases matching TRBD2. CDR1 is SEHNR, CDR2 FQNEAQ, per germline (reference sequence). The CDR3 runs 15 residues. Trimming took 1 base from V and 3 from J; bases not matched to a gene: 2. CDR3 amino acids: CASSLERGATDTQYF. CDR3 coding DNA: TGTGCCAGCAGCTTAGAGCGGGGGGCTACAGATACGCAGTATTTT.

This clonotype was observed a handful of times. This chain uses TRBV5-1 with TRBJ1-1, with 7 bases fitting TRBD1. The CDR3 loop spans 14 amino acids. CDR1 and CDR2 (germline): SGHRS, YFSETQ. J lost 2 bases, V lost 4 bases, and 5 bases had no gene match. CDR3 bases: TGCGCCAGCAGCAAGGGACAGACAAACACTGAAGCTTTCTTT. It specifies CASSKGQTNTEAFF.

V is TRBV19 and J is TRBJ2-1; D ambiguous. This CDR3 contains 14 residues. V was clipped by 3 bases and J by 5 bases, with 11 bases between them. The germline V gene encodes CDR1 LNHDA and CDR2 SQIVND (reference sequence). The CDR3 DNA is TGTGCCAGTAGTATCCGGACGGTTCACAATGAGCAGTTCTTC. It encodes CASSIRTVHNEQFF.

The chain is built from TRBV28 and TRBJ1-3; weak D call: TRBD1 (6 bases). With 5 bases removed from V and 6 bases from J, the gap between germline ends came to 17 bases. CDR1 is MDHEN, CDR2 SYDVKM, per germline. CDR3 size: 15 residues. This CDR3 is CASSLQWDTENTIYF. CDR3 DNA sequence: TGTGCCAGCAGTCTACAGTGGGACACCGAAAACACCATATATTTT.

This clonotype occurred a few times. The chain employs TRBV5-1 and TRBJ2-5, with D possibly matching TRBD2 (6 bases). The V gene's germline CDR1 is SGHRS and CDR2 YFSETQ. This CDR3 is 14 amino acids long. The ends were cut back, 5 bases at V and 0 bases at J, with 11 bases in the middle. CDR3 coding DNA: TGCGCCAGCAGAGTTAGCGGTAACCAAGAGACCCAGTACTTC. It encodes CASRVSGNQETQYF.

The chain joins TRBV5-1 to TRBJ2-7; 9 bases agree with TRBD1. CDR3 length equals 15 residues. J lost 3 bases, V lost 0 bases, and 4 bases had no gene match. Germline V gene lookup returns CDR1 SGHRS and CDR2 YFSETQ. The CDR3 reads CASSLEQGANYEQYF. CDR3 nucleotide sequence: TGCGCCAGCAGCTTGGAACAGGGGGCTAACTACGAGCAGTACTTC.

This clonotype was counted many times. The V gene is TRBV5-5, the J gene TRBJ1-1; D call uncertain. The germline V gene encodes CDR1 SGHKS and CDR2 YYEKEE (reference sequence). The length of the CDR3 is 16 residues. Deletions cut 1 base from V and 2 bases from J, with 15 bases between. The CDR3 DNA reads TGTGCCAGCAGCTTGTGGCCCACAACACAAAACACTGAAGCTTTCTTT. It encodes CASSLWPTTQNTEAFF.

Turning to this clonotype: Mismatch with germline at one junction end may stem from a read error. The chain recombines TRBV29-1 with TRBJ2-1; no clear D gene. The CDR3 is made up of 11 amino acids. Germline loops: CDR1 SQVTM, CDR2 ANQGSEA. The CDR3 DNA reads TGCAGCCTTGAGGAGAACAATGAGCAGTTCTTC. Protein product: CSLEENNEQFF.

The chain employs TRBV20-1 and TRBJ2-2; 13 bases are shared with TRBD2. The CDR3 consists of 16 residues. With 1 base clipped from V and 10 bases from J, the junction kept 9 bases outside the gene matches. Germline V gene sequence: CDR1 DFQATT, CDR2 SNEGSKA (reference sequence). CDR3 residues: CSARAPGTSGVVELFF. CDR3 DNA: TGCAGTGCTAGAGCTCCCGGGACTAGCGGGGTGGTGGAGCTGTTTTTT.

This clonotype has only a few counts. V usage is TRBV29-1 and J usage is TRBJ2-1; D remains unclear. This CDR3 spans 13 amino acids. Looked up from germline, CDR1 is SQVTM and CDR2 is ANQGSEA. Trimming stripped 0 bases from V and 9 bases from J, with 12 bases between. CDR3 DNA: TGCAGCGTTGAAGATCTCACACAAGGTGAGCAGTTCTTC. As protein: CSVEDLTQGEQFF.

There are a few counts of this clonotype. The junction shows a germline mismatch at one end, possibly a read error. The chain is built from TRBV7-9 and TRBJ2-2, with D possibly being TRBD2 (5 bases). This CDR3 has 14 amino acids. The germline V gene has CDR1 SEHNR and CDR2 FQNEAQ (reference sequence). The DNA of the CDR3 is TGTGCCAGCAGCCTAGCCCAGGTGGCCGGGGAGCTGTTTTTT. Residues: CASSLAQVAGELFF.

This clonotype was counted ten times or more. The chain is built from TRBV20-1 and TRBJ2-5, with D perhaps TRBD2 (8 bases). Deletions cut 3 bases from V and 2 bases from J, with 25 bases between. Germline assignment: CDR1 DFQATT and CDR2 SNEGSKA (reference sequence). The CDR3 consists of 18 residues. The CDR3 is CSASLREGAQDGQETQYF. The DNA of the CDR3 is TGCAGTGCTAGTCTTCGGGAGGGGGCCCAGGACGGACAAGAGACCCAGTACTTC.

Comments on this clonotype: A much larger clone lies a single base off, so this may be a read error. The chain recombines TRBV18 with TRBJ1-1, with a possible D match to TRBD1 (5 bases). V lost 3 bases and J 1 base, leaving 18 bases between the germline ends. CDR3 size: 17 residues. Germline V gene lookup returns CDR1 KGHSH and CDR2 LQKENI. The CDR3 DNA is TGTGCCAGCTCACCCTCCCACGGGTCAGGGTCGAACACTGAAGCTTTCTTT. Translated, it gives CASSPSHGSGSNTEAFF.

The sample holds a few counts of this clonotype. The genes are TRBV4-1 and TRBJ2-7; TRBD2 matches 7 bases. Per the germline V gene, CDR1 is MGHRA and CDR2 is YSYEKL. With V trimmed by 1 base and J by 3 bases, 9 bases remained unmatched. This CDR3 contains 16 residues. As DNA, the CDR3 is TGCGCCAGCAGCCAAGTTCCTAGCGGCACCCTCTACGAGCAGTACTTC. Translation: CASSQVPSGTLYEQYF.

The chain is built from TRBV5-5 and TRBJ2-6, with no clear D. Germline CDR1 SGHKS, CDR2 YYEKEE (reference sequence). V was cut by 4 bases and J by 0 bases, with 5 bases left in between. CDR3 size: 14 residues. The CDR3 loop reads CASSHSSGANVLTF. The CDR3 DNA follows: TGTGCCAGCAGCCATAGCTCTGGGGCCAACGTCCTGACTTTC.

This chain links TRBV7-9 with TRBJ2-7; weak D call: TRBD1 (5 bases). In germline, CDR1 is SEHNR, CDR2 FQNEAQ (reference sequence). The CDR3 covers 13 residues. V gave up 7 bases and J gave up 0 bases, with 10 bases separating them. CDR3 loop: CASNSDSSYEQYF. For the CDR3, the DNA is TGTGCCAGCAACAGTGACAGCTCCTACGAGCAGTACTTC.

CDR3 coding DNA: TGTGCCAGCAGTTACTCGGAACTACCATACGAGCAGTACTTC. It specifies CASSYSELPYEQYF. V gene TRBV6-2 or TRBV6-3 combines with J gene TRBJ2-7, with D unclear. The CDR3 runs to 14 residues. Germline loops: CDR1 MNHEY, CDR2 SVGEGT. V lost 0 bases, J lost 4 bases, and 10 bases lay in between.

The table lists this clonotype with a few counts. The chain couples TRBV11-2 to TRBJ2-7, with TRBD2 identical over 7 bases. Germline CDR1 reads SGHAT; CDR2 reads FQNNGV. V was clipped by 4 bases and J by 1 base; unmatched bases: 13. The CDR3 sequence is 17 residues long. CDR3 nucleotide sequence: TGTGCCAGCAGCTCCCCGGGTAGCGGGCGGAGATCCTACGAGCAGTACTTC. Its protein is CASSSPGSGRRSYEQYF.

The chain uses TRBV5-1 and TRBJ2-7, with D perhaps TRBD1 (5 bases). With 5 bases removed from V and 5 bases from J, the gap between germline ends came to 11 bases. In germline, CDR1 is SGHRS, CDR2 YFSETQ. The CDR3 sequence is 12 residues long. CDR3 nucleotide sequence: TGCGCCAGCAGTCAGGGCTGGGACGAGCAGTACTTC. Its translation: CASSQGWDEQYF.

The CDR3 DNA is TGTGCCAGCAGTTTAAGCGGGATCAGGTCAAACACCGGGGAGCTGTTTTTT. Translation: CASSLSGIRSNTGELFF. The gene calls are TRBV27 and TRBJ2-2, with 7 bases lining up with TRBD2. V was pared by 2 bases and J by 2 bases, with 8 bases of the junction left unmatched. There are 17 residues in the CDR3. From germline, CDR1 is MNHEY and CDR2 SMNVEV (reference sequence).

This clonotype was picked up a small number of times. DNA of the CDR3: TGTGCCAGCAGCCCCGGGACAGATCGATTCACTGAAGCTTTCTTT. It translates to CASSPGTDRFTEAFF. This rearrangement joins TRBV5-5 to TRBJ1-1; 7 bases fit TRBD1. The CDR3 runs 15 residues. With 4 bases clipped from V and 4 bases from J, the junction kept 10 bases outside the gene matches. Germline CDR1 SGHKS, CDR2 YYEKEE (reference sequence).

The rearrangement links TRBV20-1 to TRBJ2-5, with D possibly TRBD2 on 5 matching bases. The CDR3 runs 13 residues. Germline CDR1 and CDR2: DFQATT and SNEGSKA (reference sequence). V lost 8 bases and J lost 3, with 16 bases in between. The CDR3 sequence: CSPLRGGEETQYF. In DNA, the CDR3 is TGCAGTCCCCTAAGAGGAGGAGAAGAGACCCAGTACTTC.

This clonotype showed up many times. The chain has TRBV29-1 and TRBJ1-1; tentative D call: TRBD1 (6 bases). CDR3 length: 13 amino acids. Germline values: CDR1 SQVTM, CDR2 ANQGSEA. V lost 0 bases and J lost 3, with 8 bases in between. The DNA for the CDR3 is TGCAGCGTTGAAGACAGGGGAGACACTGAAGCTTTCTTT. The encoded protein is CSVEDRGDTEAFF.

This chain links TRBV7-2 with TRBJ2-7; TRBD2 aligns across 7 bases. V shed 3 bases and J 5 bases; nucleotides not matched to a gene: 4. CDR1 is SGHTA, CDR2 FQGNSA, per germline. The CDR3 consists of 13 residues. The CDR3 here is CASSFLAAHEQYF. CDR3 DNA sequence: TGTGCCAGCAGCTTCCTAGCGGCCCACGAGCAGTACTTC. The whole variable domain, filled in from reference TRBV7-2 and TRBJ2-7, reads GAGVSQSPSNKVTEKGKDVELRCDPISGHTALYWYRQSLGQGLEFLIYFQGNSAPDKSGLPSDRFSAERTGGSVSTLTIQRTQQEDSAVYLCASSFLAAHEQYFGPGTRLTVT.

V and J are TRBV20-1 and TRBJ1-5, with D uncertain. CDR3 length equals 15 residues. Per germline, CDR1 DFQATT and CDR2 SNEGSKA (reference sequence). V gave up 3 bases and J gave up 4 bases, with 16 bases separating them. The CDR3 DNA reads TGCAGTGCTAGCACTTCCCCGGACGGAAATCAGCCCCAGCATTTT. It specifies CSASTSPDGNQPQHF.